Below, one T cell receptor beta chain is given with its context. Its antigen is still unknown. Between the trimmed V and J ends, which lost 2 bases and 3 bases, there was a span of 10 bases. This CDR3 contains 15 residues. CDR1 KGHSH and CDR2 LQKENI come from the germline V gene. Method: immunoSEQ multiplex PCR; TCRdb's copy keeps in-frame clones and lacks some. The table shows roughly 150,000 clones, with 88% occurring only once. The source of the sample is a study of cytomegalovirus exposure and HLA in healthy donors. Study context: It was reported in a later analysis that the same platform had been used for the 120 validation repertoires as for the approximately 700 first-cohort repertoires. General study points: In vitro assays verified that a few CMV-associated chains recognized CMV antigens specifically.

The donors formed part of the roughly 120-subject validation cohort, distinct from the approximately 670-subject first cohort. The receptor comes from a man in his late teens or twenties in good health and CMV-seronegative. V and J are TRBV18 and TRBJ2-2, with D perhaps matching TRBD1 (6 bases). The sample comprised PBMCs. DNA of the CDR3: TGTGCCAGCTCACCAGGACAGAGGGACACCGGGGAGCTGTTTTTT. It specifies CASSPGQRDTGELFF.